The text below deals with one T cell receptor beta chain. Its target is unknown. CDR3 regions were amplified by Arm-PCR using iRepertoire HTBI primers to build TCR beta libraries. Each CDR3 protein gets one entry after TCRdb re-called the multiplex PCR reads with MiXCR. The sample comprises 450,000 to 500,000 distinct CDR3 sequences, about 17% of which are singletons, and 12% rests with the top ten. Time point reported: newly diagnosed GD, antithyroid drugs for less than 3 months. The authors made the TCR library using RNA they extracted from PBMCs. The sample originates from a study of regulatory T cells in long-lasting Graves disease. V shed 5 bases, J shed 13 bases, and the junction held 10 bases outside the gene matches. CDR1 and CDR2 (germline): SGHVS, FQNEAQ. This CDR3 has 14 amino acids. Findings and limits, study-wide: Persistent disease exhibited a predilection for TRBV28, TRBJ1-2 and TRBJ2-5.

The same sample was also studied in work on T cells in Graves' hyperthyroidism and ophthalmopathy. Per that paper: The TCR CDR3 first-round RT-PCR relied on the HTBI primer set. A 13 V-J model separated ophthalmopathy from stable hyperthyroidism.

The source material was peripheral blood mononuclear cells (PBMCs), sampled at new diagnosis, from a patient treated with antithyroid drugs. This clonotype was obtained from a man between 35 and 55 years old with Graves disease. This rearrangement joins TRBV7-8 to TRBJ2-1, with TRBD2 identical over 11 bases. The DNA for the CDR3 is TGTGCCAGCAGCCAAACCGGGACTAGCGGAGCACAGTTCTTC. It codes for CASSQTGTSGAQFF.